These T cell receptor beta chains were read from a single sample in a study of shared clonotypes between healthy human individuals. Data came from immunoSEQ multiplex PCR; TCRdb stores just in-frame clones and leaves some out. The repertoire holds millions of clones, just over 90% seen once, with roughly 0.13% in the top ten. Sample: naive CD4+ T cells sorted from blood. The origin of the receptors is a man aged 18 to 30 in good health. The CDR3 runs from the conserved cysteine through the conserved F or W. Each record gives: J gene, clone size, V gene, D gene, CDR3 DNA, CDR3 protein. A D gene is named only where the DNA matches it firmly. Clone size is not always given. Where it is, it says once, few, many or a class for expanded clones.

J: TRBJ2-7
size: .
V: TRBV5-1
D: .
DNA: TGCGCCAGCAGCTTGAATCCGGGGTCCTACGAGCAGTACTTC
CDR3: CASSLNPGSYEQYF

J: TRBJ1-6
size: .
V: TRBV10-2
D: TRBD1
DNA: TGCGCCAGCAGTGAGAACAGGGGCCATTCACCCCTCCACTTT
CDR3: CASSENRGHSPLHF

J: TRBJ2-5
size: .
V: TRBV28
D: .
DNA: TGTGCCAGCACGGTAACCGGGAAACAAGAGACCCAGTACTTC
CDR3: CASTVTGKQETQYF

J: TRBJ2-7
size: .
V: TRBV7-8
D: .
DNA: TGTGCCAGCAGCTTAGAGGGGTTGACCTACGAGCAGTACTTC
CDR3: CASSLEGLTYEQYF

J: TRBJ2-2
size: .
V: TRBV2
D: .
DNA: TGTGCCAGCAGTTCAGACACCGGGGAGCTGTTTTTT
CDR3: CASSSDTGELFF

J: TRBJ1-3
size: .
V: TRBV28
D: .
DNA: TGTGCCAGCAGTTTATCCCGCGTCGGGGTAAGCTCTGGAAACACCATATATTTT
CDR3: CASSLSRVGVSSGNTIYF

J: TRBJ2-7
size: .
V: TRBV7-3
D: TRBD2
DNA: TGTGCCAGCAGCTTAGGACTAGCGGGAGGGTACGAGCAGTACTTC
CDR3: CASSLGLAGGYEQYF

J: TRBJ2-7
size: .
V: TRBV7-9
D: .
DNA: TGTGCCAGCAGCTTGTCGATCATGGGAGAGCAGTACTTC
CDR3: CASSLSIMGEQYF

J: TRBJ2-1
size: once
V: TRBV7-2
D: TRBD2
DNA: TGTGCCAGCAGCTTAATCGGGACTAGCGGGAATGAGCAGTTCTTC
CDR3: CASSLIGTSGNEQFF

J: TRBJ2-7
size: .
V: TRBV6-6
D: .
DNA: TGTGCCAGCATATGGGGGGAAGGGAGCTCCTACGAGCAGTACTTC
CDR3: CASIWGEGSSYEQYF

J: TRBJ2-7
size: .
V: TRBV19
D: TRBD2
DNA: TGTGCCAGTAGGAGAGTGAGCGGGGAGTCCTACGAGCAGTACTTC
CDR3: CASRRVSGESYEQYF

J: TRBJ2-1
size: .
V: TRBV7-2
D: .
DNA: TGTGCCAGCAGCTTAGCCCTGAGGCAGTTCTTC
CDR3: CASSLALRQFF

J: TRBJ2-7
size: .
V: TRBV29-1
D: .
DNA: TGCAGCGTTGTATACTTGGGGCAGGGGAAAACCTACGAGCAGTACTTC
CDR3: CSVVYLGQGKTYEQYF

J: TRBJ1-6
size: .
V: TRBV27
D: TRBD1
DNA: TGTGCCAGCAGCTTCCGACAGGGCCCCTATAATTCACCCCTCCACTTT
CDR3: CASSFRQGPYNSPLHF

J: TRBJ2-7
size: .
V: TRBV7-9
D: .
DNA: TGTGCCAGCAGCTTAAACAGGAACGAGCAGTACTTC
CDR3: CASSLNRNEQYF

J: TRBJ2-7
size: .
V: TRBV6-5
D: .
DNA: TGTGCCAGCAGTTACTCCGGGAGGGGGCCTTACGAGCAGTACTTC
CDR3: CASSYSGRGPYEQYF

J: TRBJ2-5
size: .
V: TRBV28
D: .
DNA: TGTGCCAGCAGAGCGGACACCAAAGAGACCCAGTACTTC
CDR3: CASRADTKETQYF

J: TRBJ2-2
size: .
V: TRBV30
D: .
DNA: TGTGCCTGGACAAGGGACTGGAACACCGGGGAGCTGTTTTTT
CDR3: CAWTRDWNTGELFF

J: TRBJ1-1
size: .
V: TRBV6-1
D: .
DNA: TGTGCCAGCAGTGAATTACCGGGGATCGCTGAAGCTTTCTTT
CDR3: CASSELPGIAEAFF

J: TRBJ1-5
size: .
V: TRBV9
D: TRBD1
DNA: TGTGCCAGCGGGGGACAGGTTGACAATCAGCCCCAGCATTTT
CDR3: CASGGQVDNQPQHF

J: TRBJ2-7
size: .
V: TRBV2
D: TRBD1
DNA: TGTGCCAGCAGCAGGACAGGGGAATACGAGCAGTACTTC
CDR3: CASSRTGEYEQYF

J: TRBJ2-5
size: few
V: TRBV7-9
D: TRBD1
DNA: TGTGCCAGCAGCTTAGGAGAGACAGGGTTGGAGACCCAGTACTTC
CDR3: CASSLGETGLETQYF

J: TRBJ2-5
size: .
V: TRBV10-3
D: TRBD2
DNA: TGTGCCATCAGTGCTCTTGGCGGGGGGGGCCAAGAGACCCAGTACTTC
CDR3: CAISALGGGGQETQYF

J: TRBJ2-5
size: once
V: TRBV28
D: TRBD1
DNA: TGTGCCAGCAGTTTGCAGGGGGCCAAAGAGACCCAGTACTTC
CDR3: CASSLQGAKETQYF

J: TRBJ2-5
size: .
V: TRBV13
D: .
DNA: TGTGCCAGCAGCTTAGAGGGGTTCGCTAAAGAGACCCAGTACTTC
CDR3: CASSLEGFAKETQYF

J: TRBJ2-7
size: once
V: TRBV5-1
D: TRBD2
DNA: TGCGCCAGCAGCCCACGCGCCGGGACTAGCGGGGGGGGGTACGAGCAGTACTTC
CDR3: CASSPRAGTSGGGYEQYF

J: TRBJ2-3
size: .
V: TRBV10-1
D: TRBD2
DNA: TGCGCCAGCAGTGTATCGGCTAGCGGAATTACAGATACGCAGTATTTT
CDR3: CASSVSASGITDTQYF

J: TRBJ2-5
size: .
V: TRBV7-8
D: .
DNA: TGTGCCAGCAACCTGCTCGTTAGCGGAGAGACCCAGTACTTC
CDR3: CASNLLVSGETQYF

J: TRBJ2-5
size: .
V: TRBV9
D: TRBD1
DNA: TGTGCCAGCAGCCCCCGACAGGGGGAGTACCAAGAGACCCAGTACTTC
CDR3: CASSPRQGEYQETQYF

J: TRBJ1-5
size: .
V: TRBV27
D: TRBD1
DNA: TGTGCCAGCAGCCCACAGGGGGCCGGCAATCAGCCCCAGCATTTT
CDR3: CASSPQGAGNQPQHF

J: TRBJ2-3
size: .
V: TRBV6-5
D: .
DNA: TGTGCCAGCAGTTCCAAGACAGGGAGGACAGATACGCAGTATTTT
CDR3: CASSSKTGRTDTQYF

J: TRBJ1-1
size: once
V: TRBV6-5
D: .
DNA: TGTGCGACGTACAGGGCTATGAACACTGAAGCTTTCTTT
CDR3: CATYRAMNTEAFF

J: TRBJ1-1
size: .
V: TRBV11-2
D: .
DNA: TGTGCCAGCAGCTTGGGAGCGGGGGAGGAGGAAGCTTTCTTT
CDR3: CASSLGAGEEEAFF